A single sample gave rise to the 5 T cell receptor beta chains below, sequenced in a study of T cell repertoires in cytomegalovirus infection. From the reads, TCRdb called clonotypes with MiXCR, one entry per CDR3 protein. The top ten clones hold around an eighth of a sample with approximately 990,000 distinct CDR3 sequences, roughly 31% of them seen once. Their specific antigens are unknown. The sample consisted of cultured CD8+ T cells from PBMCs, taken from culture after CMV antigen stimulation. All receptors come from a human donor in good health (CMV status not recorded). Some clones in this sample may be carry-over from other donors' samples.

V gene TRBV9 combines with J gene TRBJ2-3; 7 bases are shared with TRBD1. The CDR3 contains 15 residues. Trimming removed 6 bases from V and 1 base from J; junction bases left unmatched: 8. Germline V gene lookup returns CDR1 SGDLS and CDR2 YYNGEE. The CDR3 DNA reads TGTGCCAGCAACAAATACAGGGGTGGCACAGATACGCAGTATTTT. This encodes CASNKYRGGTDTQYF.

This clonotype was observed a few times. The chain employs TRBV19 and TRBJ2-3; no clear D gene. Germline loops: CDR1 LNHDA, CDR2 SQIVND (reference sequence). The V end lost 3 bases, the J end lost 5 bases, and 12 bases lay between the germline ends. The CDR3 is 14 amino acids. The chain's CDR3 is CASSILPSGDTQYF. CDR3 DNA sequence: TGTGCCAGTAGTATCCTTCCGTCGGGAGATACGCAGTATTTT. Looking up the rest from reference TRBV19 and TRBJ2-3 gives the full variable domain: DGGITQSPKYLFRKEGQNVTLSCEQNLNHDAMYWYRQDPGQGLRLIYYSQIVNDFQKGDIAEGYSVSREKKESFPLTVTSAQKNPTAFYLCASSILPSGDTQYFGPGTRLTVL.

The J gene is TRBJ2-5, the V gene TRBV6-5, with TRBD2 matching 11 bases. CDR1 is MNHEY and CDR2 is SVGAGI in the germline V gene. The V and J ends lost 5 bases and 0 bases, in that order; junction bases with no gene match: 5. The CDR3 spans 16 residues. The CDR3 loop is CASSTWTSGYQETQYF. DNA for the CDR3: TGTGCCAGCAGTACTTGGACTAGCGGGTACCAAGAGACCCAGTACTTC.

The chain recombines TRBV4-3 with TRBJ1-2; no definite D call. The V gene's germline CDR1 is LGHNA and CDR2 YSLEER. The CDR3 is 13 amino acids. Deletions cut 3 bases from V and 10 bases from J, with 15 bases between. CDR3 protein: CASSHPGEEAYTF. The CDR3 coding sequence is TGCGCCAGCAGCCACCCCGGGGAAGAGGCCTACACCTTC.

This clonotype occurred once. The chain employs TRBV20-1 and TRBJ2-7, with TRBD1 identical over 7 bases. CDR3 size: 15 residues. CDR1 is DFQATT, CDR2 SNEGSKA, per germline (reference sequence). Trimming cost V 3 bases and J 0 bases; bases outside gene matches: 8. The CDR3 nucleotides read TGCAGTGCTAGGGTAAAGGGGGCCCCCTCCTACGAGCAGTACTTC. Amino acids: CSARVKGAPSYEQYF.